This TCR beta chain was retrieved from a study of long-term antiretroviral therapy in people with HIV. Trimming at V came to 0 bases and at J to 4 bases, leaving 5 bases not matched to a gene. The CDR3 contains 15 residues. The germline gives CDR1 SGHDT, CDR2 YYEEEE. The assay used was immunoSEQ (version v3.0), run at survey level. Using immunoSEQ multiplex PCR, the repertoire was profiled, and TCRdb retains in-frame clones only, with some absent. The sample lists 18,000 or so clones, around 91% occurring once. Sequencing used unsorted PBMCs, obtained 3 years after starting antiretroviral therapy. J is TRBJ2-3 and V is TRBV5-6; 7 bases agree with TRBD1. The source of this sequence is a man aged 45 to 65 with HIV. CDR3 DNA sequence: TGTGCCAGCAGCTTGGTAGGGGGCCCCGCAGATACGCAGTATTTT. It specifies CASSLVGGPADTQYF.